This is a list of T cell receptor beta chains from one sample in a study of beta chain features in type 1 diabetes. Libraries were prepared by immunoSEQ multiplex PCR; TCRdb keeps only in-frame clonotypes and omits some of them. The sample yields about 930,000 clones, about 17% seen once. The specimen was naive CD4+ T cells from blood. The receptors were gathered from a woman aged 18 to 35 in good health. CDR3s include the opening cysteine and the closing phenylalanine or tryptophan. D genes are given only for firm matches. The size field is filled for only some rows; it gives once, few, many or a size class.

V	J	size	D	CDR3	DNA
TRBV7-2	TRBJ2-7	few	-	CASSPLETYEQYF	TGTGCCAGCAGCCCTCTCGAAACCTACGAGCAGTACTTC
TRBV27	TRBJ1-2	few	TRBD1	CASRPSGGTVYGYTF	TGTGCCAGCAGGCCGTCAGGGGGGACCGTCTACGGCTACACCTTC
TRBV15	TRBJ2-7	-	TRBD1	CATSRGQGADEQYF	TGTGCCACCAGCAGAGGACAGGGGGCGGACGAGCAGTACTTC
TRBV7-6	TRBJ2-7	few	-	CASSLFGSYEQYF	TGTGCCAGCAGCTTATTCGGCTCCTACGAGCAGTACTTC
TRBV4-1	TRBJ1-5	-	-	CASSQVEQPNQPQHF	TGCGCCAGCAGCCAAGTGGAGCAGCCCAATCAGCCCCAGCATTTT
TRBV19	TRBJ2-5	few	-	CASSTQDSLETQYF	TGTGCCAGTAGTACACAAGACAGCCTGGAGACCCAGTACTTC
TRBV28	TRBJ2-1	few	-	CASSYLGPSHNEQFF	TGTGCCAGCAGCTACCTTGGCCCCTCTCACAATGAGCAGTTCTTC
TRBV27	TRBJ2-7	few	TRBD1	CASSSKAPGQGPYEQYF	TGTGCCAGCAGTTCAAAGGCTCCGGGACAGGGCCCCTACGAGCAGTACTTC
TRBV2	TRBJ2-2	few	-	CASSEYGELFF	TGTGCCAGCAGTGAATACGGGGAGCTGTTTTTT
TRBV7-2	TRBJ2-5	few	-	CASSLTQVQETQYF	TGTGCCAGCAGCTTAACCCAGGTCCAAGAGACCCAGTACTTC
TRBV28	TRBJ2-7	-	-	CASSLSLGRRGVHEQYF	TGTGCCAGCAGTTTATCCTTAGGAAGGAGGGGGGTCCACGAGCAGTACTTC
TRBV25-1	TRBJ2-1	-	TRBD2	CASREGLAGKYNEQFF	TGTGCCAGCAGGGAAGGACTAGCGGGGAAATACAATGAGCAGTTCTTC
TRBV19	TRBJ2-1	-	-	CASKSWYNEQFF	TGTGCCAGTAAAAGTTGGTACAATGAGCAGTTCTTC
TRBV9	TRBJ2-5	once	TRBD2	CASSVSSGLAGGETQYF	TGTGCCAGCAGCGTATCCTCGGGACTAGCGGGAGGCGAGACCCAGTACTTC
TRBV7-9	TRBJ2-5	few	-	CASSRGQGETQYF	TGTGCCAGCAGCCGGGGTCAGGGGGAGACCCAGTACTTC
TRBV2	TRBJ2-7	-	-	CASSGEAYEQYF	TGTGCCAGCAGTGGGGAAGCCTACGAGCAGTACTTC
TRBV11-1	TRBJ2-7	few	TRBD2	CASSLSRGSGRRNSEQYF	TGTGCCAGCAGCTTGAGCAGAGGGAGCGGGAGGCGTAATTCCGAGCAGTACTTC
TRBV7-3	TRBJ2-5	-	-	CASSLMRRGAGPPSVGYQETQYF	TGTGCCAGCAGCTTAATGCGAAGGGGGGCGGGACCACCGAGCGTAGGGTACCAAGAGACCCAGTACTTC
TRBV6-6	TRBJ2-7	-	-	CASSYFRAYEQYF	TGTGCCAGCAGTTACTTTCGGGCTTACGAGCAGTACTTC
TRBV2	TRBJ1-5	-	-	CASSVEAEPQHF	TGTGCCAGCAGTGTCGAGGCGGAGCCCCAGCATTTT
TRBV18	TRBJ1-1	-	-	CASSPEGNTEAFF	TGTGCCAGCTCACCTGAGGGGAACACTGAAGCTTTCTTT
TRBV5-1	TRBJ2-3	few	TRBD1	CASSLQGAVTDTQYF	TGCGCCAGCAGCTTACAGGGGGCGGTCACAGATACGCAGTATTTT
TRBV29-1	TRBJ2-1	-	TRBD2	CSVYGLAGARSYNEQFF	TGCAGCGTCTACGGACTAGCGGGAGCCCGGTCCTACAATGAGCAGTTCTTC
TRBV11-1	TRBJ2-7	-	TRBD2	CASMRGAGWYEQYF	TGTGCCAGCATGAGGGGAGCGGGATGGTACGAGCAGTACTTC
TRBV7-8	TRBJ2-4	-	-	CASSPSPLGQTKNIQYF	TGTGCCAGCAGCCCGAGCCCCCTTGGACAGACCAAAAACATTCAGTACTTC
TRBV10-3	TRBJ2-2	few	-	CAISELTDTGELFF	TGTGCCATCAGTGAGTTGACAGACACCGGGGAGCTGTTTTTT
TRBV29-1	TRBJ2-7	few	TRBD1	CSVTRTTGGGEQYF	TGCAGCGTAACACGAACCACAGGGGGCGGCGAGCAGTACTTC
TRBV9	TRBJ2-5	few	TRBD1	CASSPQTGVWETQYF	TGTGCCAGCAGCCCCCAGACAGGGGTGTGGGAGACCCAGTACTTC
TRBV14	TRBJ2-4	many	-	CASSRQGNIQYF	TGTGCCAGCAGCCGGCAGGGGAACATTCAGTACTTC
TRBV7-2	TRBJ1-1	-	-	CASSLGSGRTEAFF	TGTGCCAGCAGCTTAGGTTCAGGTCGAACTGAAGCTTTCTTT
TRBV29-1	TRBJ1-4	-	-	CSAGGSGATNEKLFF	TGCAGCGCTGGGGGGTCCGGTGCAACTAATGAAAAACTGTTTTTT
TRBV5-1	TRBJ2-5	few	-	CASSLEQRGTQYF	TGCGCCAGCAGCTTGGAACAGCGCGGGACCCAGTACTTC
TRBV6-1	TRBJ1-1	-	-	CASSSLWTTGTEAFF	TGTGCCAGCAGTTCCCTTTGGACCACGGGGACTGAAGCTTTCTTT
TRBV4-2	TRBJ2-7	-	-	CASSQDGWGSSWYEQYF	TGTGCCAGCAGCCAAGATGGGTGGGGATCCTCCTGGTACGAGCAGTACTTC
TRBV27	TRBJ2-7	-	-	CASSPGRGYSYEQYF	TGTGCCAGCAGTCCCGGGAGAGGGTACTCCTACGAGCAGTACTTC
TRBV4-3	TRBJ2-6	-	TRBD1	CASSRGQGAPGANVLTF	TGCGCCAGCAGCCGCGGCCAGGGGGCCCCGGGGGCCAACGTCCTGACTTTC
TRBV9	TRBJ2-5	few	-	CASSAGSGPKETQYF	TGTGCCAGCAGCGCCGGGAGTGGACCCAAAGAGACCCAGTACTTC
TRBV11-3	TRBJ2-3	few	-	CASSFDGISDTQYF	TGTGCCAGCAGCTTCGACGGGATATCAGATACGCAGTATTTT
TRBV29-1	TRBJ1-1	few	-	CSVGKQGGAEAFF	TGCAGCGTAGGGAAACAGGGTGGAGCTGAAGCTTTCTTT
TRBV28	TRBJ2-2	-	-	CASGPTGELFF	TGTGCCAGCGGCCCCACCGGGGAGCTGTTTTTT
TRBV7-2	TRBJ2-2	few	-	CASSSQGELFF	TGTGCCAGCAGCTCCCAGGGGGAGCTGTTTTTT
TRBV7-9	TRBJ2-2	-	-	CASSPREGTNTGELFF	TGTGCCAGCAGCCCCCGCGAGGGGACGAACACCGGGGAGCTGTTTTTT
TRBV18	TRBJ2-1	few	-	CASSPQLDYNEQFF	TGTGCCAGCTCACCGCAACTGGACTACAATGAGCAGTTCTTC
TRBV23-1	TRBJ2-1	few	TRBD1	CASSQLRTGFGEQFF	TGCGCCAGCAGTCAATTACGGACAGGGTTTGGTGAGCAGTTCTTC
TRBV5-6	TRBJ2-1	few	-	CASSFFGGGLYNEQFF	TGTGCCAGCAGCTTTTTTGGCGGCGGACTCTACAATGAGCAGTTCTTC
TRBV6-5	TRBJ2-7	-	TRBD1	CASSVRQGFYEQYF	TGTGCCAGCAGTGTACGACAGGGGTTCTACGAGCAGTACTTC
TRBV7-9	TRBJ1-2	few	-	CASSQMTGDANYGYTF	TGTGCCAGCAGCCAAATGACAGGCGACGCTAACTATGGCTACACCTTC
TRBV5-1	TRBJ1-3	few	-	CASRPGVVSGNTIYF	TGCGCCAGCAGACCAGGGGTCGTCTCTGGAAACACCATATATTTT